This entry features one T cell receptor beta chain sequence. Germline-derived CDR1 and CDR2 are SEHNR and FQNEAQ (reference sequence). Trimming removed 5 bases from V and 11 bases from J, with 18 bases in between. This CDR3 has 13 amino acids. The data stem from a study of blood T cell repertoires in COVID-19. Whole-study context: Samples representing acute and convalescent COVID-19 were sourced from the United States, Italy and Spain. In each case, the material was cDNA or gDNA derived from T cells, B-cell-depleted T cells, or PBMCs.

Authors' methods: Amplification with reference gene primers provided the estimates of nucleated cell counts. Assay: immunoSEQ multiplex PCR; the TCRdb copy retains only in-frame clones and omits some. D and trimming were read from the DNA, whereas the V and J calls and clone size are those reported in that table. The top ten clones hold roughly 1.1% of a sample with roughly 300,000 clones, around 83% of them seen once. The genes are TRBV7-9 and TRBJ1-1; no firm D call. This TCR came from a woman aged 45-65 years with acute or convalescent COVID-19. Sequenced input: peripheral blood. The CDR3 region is CASSATGRVLAFF. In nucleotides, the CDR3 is TGTGCCAGCAGCGCGACGGGGAGAGTGTTGGCTTTCTTT.